The entry that follows covers one T cell receptor (beta chain) sequence. Its antigen target is currently unknown. No base qualities exist here, and no much larger clone lies one base off it. V ends up 5 bases short and J 10 bases short, with an unmatched junction base count of 10. The CDR3 covers 15 residues, taking in both the cysteine and the phenylalanine. Just CDR3 DNA is preserved here, 45 bases in frame from base 1. From a lookup of the germline V gene, CDR1 and CDR2 are MDHEN and SYDVKM. The library was made by the immunoSEQ multiplex PCR assay. Adaptive Biotechnologies carried out TCRB amplification, library preparation, sequencing and preliminary bioinformatics at Survey level resolution. From the authors' description of their analysis: In R, clonality was calculated as 1 minus the normalized Shannon entropy, and the Gini index was computed using the R package ineq. The overlap score was defined as the summed counts of shared sequences divided by the total counts of all sequences in both compared samples. Fisher's exact test, with an assumed theoretical repertoire of 10^7 TCRB sequences, was used to assess the significance of shared clonotypes. Entries here come from immuneACCESS through TCRdb and include only in-frame sequences with V and J called. Some clones fail to appear in such tables; in the studies checked, an unresolved V gene covers under half of the shortfall, and the cause of the remainder is unknown. Clonal size and the V and J genes are those of that table, whereas D and trimming came from the DNA. Present in this sample are approximately 10,000 clones, roughly 82% of which were seen just once. Clones ranked in the top ten supply around 0.79% of the sample.

The data belong to a study of follicular helper T cells after annual influenza vaccination (TCRdb year 2017). Broadly, across the study: Blood was drawn on days 0, 7 and 28 after each seasonal influenza vaccination. To study recall of cTfh clones, some subjects were followed through successive annual vaccinations in the 2013-2014, 2014-2015 and 2015-2016 seasons. The 2013-2014 samples were cryopreserved, while the 2015 samples were processed right after collection. Multi-year samples were available for six subjects, with four spanning two vaccination seasons and two spanning three seasons. One week after vaccination, a second recruited cohort of roughly 11 subjects (Table S1) displayed a similar ICOS+CD38+ cTfh response.

Adults received seasonal inactivated influenza vaccine (Fluvarix), and TCRB sequencing tracked sorted blood CD4 subsets before and after vaccination. To be eligible, subjects had to be community-dwelling and could not have received an influenza vaccine during the previous 6 months. Exclusions included influenza vaccine contraindications, substance abuse, HIV/AIDS, active malignancy, immunomodulatory medication and active illness such as respiratory infection. At each time point, somewhere between 40 and 100 mL of blood was taken. PBMC were isolated using Ficoll-Paque PLUS or SepMate separation. As a non-Tfh comparison subset, CXCR5- memory CD4 T cells were sorted. Cell subsets were sorted from PBMC on a BD FACS Aria before DNA extraction. The paper as a whole reports these results and caveats: ICOS+CD38+ cTfh clonality correlated with the frequency of that population, and its change correlated with the change in circulating plasmablast frequency. Undersampling of the much larger non-cTfh compartments could not be excluded when assessing influenza clone enrichment. Rare clonotypes could not be sampled because productive TCRB sequences were recovered from only about 9-20% of the analyzed cells. A recurrent oligoclonal ICOS+CD38+ cTfh response containing tetramer and AIM influenza-specific clonotypes was recalled by successive annual vaccinations. Day 7 ICOS+CD38+ clones were most often found later in ICOS-CD38- cTfh, suggesting that subset may serve as a memory reservoir.

The chain employs TRBV28 and TRBJ2-5, with 13 central nucleotides matching TRBD2. The sequencing here drew on CXCR5- memory CD4+ T cells sorted from blood, taken 6 weeks after influenza vaccination. This specimen's cell subset or site label, interpreted: CXCR5- memory CD4 T cells. This clonotype originated in an adult who received the influenza vaccine. The CDR3: CASSQRLAGGGSQYF. The DNA sequence follows: TGTGCCAGCAGTCAGAGACTAGCGGGGGGCGGAAGCCAGTACTTC.